Shown below are 16 T cell receptor beta chains from a single sample sequenced in a study of control samples from healthy donors and cancer patients. The data were produced by immunoSEQ multiplex PCR, yet TCRdb's version contains in-frame clones alone and is incomplete. The repertoire holds about 160,000 clones, with approximately 94% as singletons. Sequencing used PBMCs. These receptors were taken from a man aged 55 to 70 with colorectal cancer.

The chain joins TRBV27 to TRBJ2-7, with 9 bases identical to TRBD2. This CDR3 region has 13 residues. Germline V gene sequence: CDR1 MNHEY, CDR2 SMNVEV (reference sequence). The V gene end was trimmed by 7 bases and the J gene end by 7 bases; junction bases not matched to a gene: 8. CDR3 nucleotide sequence: TGTGCCAGCACCACTAGCGGGCGGGGAGAGCAGTACTTC. Protein sequence: CASTTSGRGEQYF.

V usage is TRBV6-1 and J usage is TRBJ1-2; unclear D gene. With 2 bases removed from V and 8 bases from J, the gap between germline ends came to 12 bases. CDR3 size: 13 residues. CDR1 is MNHNS and CDR2 is SASEGT in the germline V gene. In nucleotides, the CDR3 is TGTGCCAGCAGTGAAAGGACTGTGGGCGGCTACACCTTC. Translated, it gives CASSERTVGGYTF.

This rearrangement joins TRBV5-6 to TRBJ1-2; tentative D call: TRBD1 (5 bases). The germline CDR1 and CDR2 sequences are SGHDT and YYEEEE. The CDR3 extends over 15 amino acids. Between the trimmed V and J ends, which lost 5 bases and 5 bases, there was a span of 19 bases. The DNA of the CDR3 is TGTGCCAGCAGAAGAGGCGGGCAGGGAGGGTATGGCTACACCTTC. Protein sequence: CASRRGGQGGYGYTF.

With respect to this clone: A junction boundary mismatches the germline segment, possibly from a read error. The chain links TRBV11-3 to TRBJ1-1, with D possibly TRBD1 on 6 matching bases. This CDR3 spans 13 amino acids. Per germline, CDR1 SGHNT and CDR2 YENEEA. DNA of the CDR3: TGTGCCAGCAGCAGACAGGTGAACGCTGAAGCTTTCTTT. Translated, it gives CASSRQVNAEAFF.

This chain uses TRBV10-3 with TRBJ1-4, with a tentative D call TRBD1 (6 bases). The V gene's germline CDR1 is ENHRY and CDR2 SYGVKD. With 7 bases removed from V and 0 bases from J, the gap between germline ends came to 12 bases. This CDR3 spans 15 amino acids. CDR3 DNA sequence: TGTGCCATCACCCCAAAGGGGGCAACTAATGAAAAACTGTTTTTT. It translates to CAITPKGATNEKLFF.

The rearrangement uses TRBV5-1 and TRBJ2-5, with 9 bases lining up with TRBD1. J was trimmed by 4 bases and V by 4 bases; bases with no gene match: 5. Germline V gene data show CDR1 as SGHRS and CDR2 as YFSETQ. The CDR3 spans 14 residues. The CDR3 is CASSLRQGVETQYF. As DNA, the CDR3 is TGCGCCAGCAGCCTGAGACAGGGGGTAGAGACCCAGTACTTC.

The chain joins TRBV7-2 to TRBJ1-5; D gene unclear. This CDR3 is built from 14 residues. Germline-derived CDR1 and CDR2 are SGHTA and FQGNSA. Trimming removed 5 bases from V and 4 bases from J, with 12 bases in between. CDR3: CASSLRNYNQPQHF. Here the CDR3 DNA reads TGTGCCAGCAGCCTCAGGAACTATAATCAGCCCCAGCATTTT.

This chain joins TRBV9 and TRBJ2-5; 8 nucleotides align to TRBD1. With V trimmed by 0 bases and J by 0 bases, 1 base remained unmatched. CDR1 is SGDLS, CDR2 YYNGEE, per germline. The CDR3 has 15 residues. CDR3 nucleotides: TGTGCCAGCAGCGTAGGGGACAGGTACCAAGAGACCCAGTACTTC. This sequence encodes CASSVGDRYQETQYF.

The chain links TRBV24-1 to TRBJ2-5; TRBD2 matches 10 bases. Trimming at V came to 3 bases and at J to 1 base, leaving 1 base not matched to a gene. Germline CDR1 reads KGHDR; CDR2 reads SFDVKD. The CDR3 spans 15 residues. The CDR3 here is CATSDPSGGQETQYF. The CDR3 coding sequence is TGTGCCACCAGTGATCCTAGCGGGGGCCAAGAGACCCAGTACTTC.

This clone was detected a few times. This chain joins TRBV7-8 and TRBJ2-3; 13 nucleotides agree with TRBD2. Trimming at V came to 4 bases and at J to 0 bases, leaving 10 bases not matched to a gene. Per the germline V gene, CDR1 is SGHVS and CDR2 is FQNEAQ. CDR3 length: 19 residues. CDR3 sequence: CASSSPGTSGVSSTDTQYF. CDR3 nucleotide sequence: TGTGCCAGCAGCTCCCCCGGGACTAGCGGGGTCTCTAGCACAGATACGCAGTATTTT.

The genes are TRBV11-1 and TRBJ2-4; possible D gene TRBD1, 5 bases. Trimming stripped 4 bases from V and 6 bases from J, with 16 bases between. Germline lookup yields CDR1 SGHAT and CDR2 FQDESV (reference sequence). CDR3 length: 15 amino acids. The CDR3 region is CASSSSPRQGNIQYF. CDR3 nucleotides: TGTGCCAGCAGCTCCTCCCCCCGGCAGGGAAACATTCAGTACTTC.

V gene TRBV7-2 combines with J gene TRBJ1-1, with D hard to call. Germline values: CDR1 SGHTA, CDR2 FQGNSA. Trimming took 3 bases from V and 8 from J, leaving 10 bases between them. This CDR3 has 12 amino acids. Written as DNA, the CDR3 is TGTGCCAGCAGCTTTACCTGGGCAGAAGCTTTCTTT. Residues: CASSFTWAEAFF.

The sample holds one count of this clone. The chain employs TRBV3-1 (or the pseudogene TRBV3-2) and TRBJ2-6; the D is unclear. This CDR3 contains 17 residues. Per germline, CDR1 LGHDT and CDR2 YNNKEL (reference sequence). V was cut by 4 bases and J by 0 bases, with 13 bases left in between. The CDR3 loop is CASSLLGVGSGANVLTF. The DNA of the CDR3 is TGTGCCAGCAGCCTTCTGGGTGTTGGCTCTGGGGCCAACGTCCTGACTTTC.

This chain uses TRBV27 with TRBJ1-1, with D unclear. CDR3 length: 13 amino acids. V was trimmed by 6 bases and J by 1 base, leaving 9 bases between them. CDR1 and CDR2 from the germline V gene are MNHEY and SMNVEV (reference sequence). CDR3 bases: TGTGCCAGCAGAGACGGAGAGAACACTGAAGCTTTCTTT. Protein: CASRDGENTEAFF.

J is TRBJ2-3 and V is TRBV14; D is unresolved. The germline V and J ends were trimmed by 1 base and 3 bases, with 5 bases remaining between them. This CDR3 is built from 13 residues. Germline CDR1 SGHDN, CDR2 FVKESK. The CDR3 loop is CASSQAGTDTQYF. CDR3 DNA sequence: TGTGCCAGCAGCCAAGCCGGGACAGATACGCAGTATTTT.

V gene TRBV6-5 combines with J gene TRBJ2-5, with a tentative D call TRBD2 (6 bases). The germline CDR1 and CDR2 sequences are MNHEY and SVGAGI. Trimming stripped 6 bases from V and 2 bases from J, with 10 bases between. This CDR3 is 13 amino acids long. The CDR3 sequence is CASRKAGQETQYF. CDR3 DNA: TGTGCCAGCAGAAAAGCGGGTCAAGAGACCCAGTACTTC.